These T cell receptor beta chains were read from a single sample in a study of blood T cell repertoires in COVID-19. Measured with immunoSEQ multiplex PCR; TCRdb has only the in-frame clones, and not every one. The top ten clones hold more than 1.3% of a sample with over 250,000 clones, approximately 87% of them seen once. The sequenced sample was peripheral blood. The receptors were sampled from a woman between 35 and 50 years old who had recovered from COVID-19. Each CDR3 is given with its conserved first and last residue. The order of the fields is V gene, J gene, D gene, CDR3 protein. The D gene is left open where the match is weak.

TRBV27	TRBJ2-7	.	CASSLSPGLDEQYF
TRBV9	TRBJ1-6	TRBD1	CASSVTPGGGTGSYNSPLHF
TRBV5-6	TRBJ2-5	TRBD1	CASSSQGAGETQYF
TRBV12-5	TRBJ2-6	TRBD1	CASGSGQGIGANVLTF
TRBV5-1	TRBJ2-7	.	CASSRSILSTYEQYF
TRBV7-9	TRBJ1-3	.	CASRFGGSGNTIYF
TRBV30	TRBJ1-1	TRBD1	CAWGRGQPITEAFF
TRBV7-2	TRBJ2-5	.	CASSSRWDTSWTQYF
TRBV27	TRBJ2-3	TRBD2	CASSFVAGISTDTQYF
TRBV11-2	TRBJ2-5	.	CASSLVTRETQYF
TRBV7-9	TRBJ1-2	.	CASSLEVVTVGYTF
TRBV7-2	TRBJ1-2	TRBD1	CASSPTGRYGYTF
TRBV29-1	TRBJ2-1	TRBD2	CSVVVRGGYNEQFF
TRBV6-2/TRBV6-3	TRBJ1-2	.	CASSSTGAYYGYTF
TRBV5-1	TRBJ2-6	.	CASSSGLPSGANVLTF
TRBV5-4	TRBJ1-2	TRBD1	CASSPGQGGDYGYTF
TRBV12-3/TRBV12-4	TRBJ2-3	.	CASRPGGFNTQYF
TRBV4-1	TRBJ2-7	TRBD1	CASSQATGFQEYF
TRBV5-1	TRBJ2-2	.	CASRLVENTGELFF
TRBV4-1	TRBJ2-2	TRBD1	CASSSRNRGNTGELFF
TRBV5-4	TRBJ1-5	TRBD1	CASSLGQGTNQPQHF
TRBV19	TRBJ2-5	TRBD2	CASSRTSGGVQETQYF
TRBV6-5	TRBJ1-1	.	CASIRVNTEAFF
TRBV5-1	TRBJ2-1	TRBD1	CASGTGGSYNEQFF
TRBV2	TRBJ2-2	.	CASSERDTYTGELFF
TRBV6-2/TRBV6-3	TRBJ1-1	.	CASSTRGRVTEAFF
TRBV2	TRBJ2-5	TRBD2	CASTQGTSKETQYF
TRBV19	TRBJ1-1	TRBD1	CASRGQGSTEAFF
TRBV11-2	TRBJ2-7	TRBD2	CASSWPGGGQYEQYF
TRBV15	TRBJ1-2	TRBD1	CATSRDRTGTGFGGYTF
TRBV18	TRBJ2-1	TRBD1	CASSPQGTGGFSEQFF